This T cell receptor beta chain stems from a study of blood T cell repertoires in COVID-19. Study-wide background: Sites in the United States, Italy and Spain provided acute and convalescent COVID-19 samples. T cells, B-cell-depleted T cells, or PBMCs supplied cDNA or gDNA.

The data were produced by immunoSEQ multiplex PCR, yet TCRdb's version contains in-frame clones alone and is incomplete. The sample lists about 80,000 clones, 76% occurring once. The clonotype comes from a man between 65 and 85 years old with active or convalescent COVID-19. The sequencing sample was made of peripheral blood.

The CDR3 DNA reads TGCGCCAGCAGCCAAGATCCAGGACAGGCAATTCAGCCCCAGCATTTT. Its protein product is CASSQDPGQAIQPQHF. The chain uses TRBV4-1 and TRBJ1-5; 7 bases map to TRBD1. The germline V gene has CDR1 MGHRA and CDR2 YSYEKL. This CDR3 contains 16 residues. The trim removed 0 bases at V and 6 bases at J, leaving 8 bases unmatched.